This T cell receptor beta chain was observed in a study of blood T cells in healthy people across ages. Findings and limits, study-wide: Because donor CMV status was unknown, expanded clonotype changes were possibly confounded. Unsorted PBMC input precluded a conclusive naive versus antigen-experienced comparison. Roughly linear age-related decline in beta diversity appeared, significant by age approximately 43.

Sample-barcoded 5' priming and a J-beta primer mix drove a second PCR of roughly 6 to 12 cycles. A single record per CDR3 protein comes from TCRdb applying MiXCR to the 5' RACE reads. The sample has around 1,900,000 distinct CDR3 sequences, roughly two fifths seen once; the top ten hold under 30%. In the case of this clonotype: Its specificity is unknown.

Germline-derived CDR1 and CDR2 are SGHTA and FQGNSA. The CDR3 is 15 amino acids. The sample consisted of blood. The chain is built from TRBV7-2 and TRBJ2-7; TRBD1 agrees at 9 bases. The J call is uncertain, as TRBJ2-5 better fits the DNA end. The clonotype comes from a human donor in good health. CDR3 protein: CASSLDHRGRETQYF. The CDR3 region has the DNA TGTGCCAGCAGCTTAGATCACAGGGGGCGGGAGACCCAGTACTTC.